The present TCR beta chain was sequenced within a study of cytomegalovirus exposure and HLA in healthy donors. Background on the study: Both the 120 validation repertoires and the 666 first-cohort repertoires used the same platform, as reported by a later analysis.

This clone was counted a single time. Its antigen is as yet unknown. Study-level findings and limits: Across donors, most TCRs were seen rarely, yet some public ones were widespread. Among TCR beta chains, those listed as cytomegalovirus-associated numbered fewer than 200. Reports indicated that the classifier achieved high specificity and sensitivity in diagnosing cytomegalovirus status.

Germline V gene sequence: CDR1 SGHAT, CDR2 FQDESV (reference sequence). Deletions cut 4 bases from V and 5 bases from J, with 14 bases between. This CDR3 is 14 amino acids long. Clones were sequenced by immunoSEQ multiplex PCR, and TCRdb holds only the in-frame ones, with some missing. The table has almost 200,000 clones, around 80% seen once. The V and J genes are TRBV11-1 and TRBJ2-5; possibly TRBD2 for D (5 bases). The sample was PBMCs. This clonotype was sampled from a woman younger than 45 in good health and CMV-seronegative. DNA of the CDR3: TGTGCCAGCAGCTCACCGGGAAGGAAGGAGACCCAGTACTTC. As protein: CASSSPGRKETQYF.